Listed below are T cell receptor beta chains from one sample, sequenced in a study of blood T cell repertoires in COVID-19. Measured with immunoSEQ multiplex PCR; TCRdb has only the in-frame clones, and not every one. The sample has approximately 90,000 clones, 70% to 90% seen once; the top ten hold under 15%. The specimen was peripheral blood. Source of these receptors: a human donor in a cohort sampled during active COVID-19. CDR3s include the opening cysteine and the closing phenylalanine or tryptophan. The order of the fields is J gene, V gene, D gene, clone size, CDR3 DNA, CDR3 protein. A D gene is named only where the DNA matches it firmly. Size values are once, few and many counts, or a class for expanded clones, and some rows have none.

j_call: TRBJ1-1; v_call: TRBV6-5; d_call: TRBD1; clone_size: -; cdr3_nt: TGTGCCAGCAGGCTGGGACAGGGGGCCATGTCTGAAGCTTTCTTT; cdr3_aa: CASRLGQGAMSEAFF
j_call: TRBJ2-1; v_call: TRBV6-5; d_call: -; clone_size: -; cdr3_nt: TGTGCCAGCACTTCCAGGGGCACCTACAATGAGCAGTTCTTC; cdr3_aa: CASTSRGTYNEQFF
j_call: TRBJ2-3; v_call: TRBV10-3; d_call: TRBD2; clone_size: once; cdr3_nt: TGTGCCATCAAGGATAGCGGGTACACAGATACGCAGTATTTT; cdr3_aa: CAIKDSGYTDTQYF
j_call: TRBJ2-7; v_call: TRBV21-1; d_call: -; clone_size: -; cdr3_nt: TGTGCCAGCAGCAAAGCTGGGGGCCACGAGCAGTACTTC; cdr3_aa: CASSKAGGHEQYF
j_call: TRBJ1-2; v_call: TRBV25-1; d_call: -; clone_size: -; cdr3_nt: TGTGCCAGCACAGAGGGAAGCTATGGCTACACCTTC; cdr3_aa: CASTEGSYGYTF
j_call: TRBJ2-2; v_call: TRBV4-1; d_call: TRBD2; clone_size: -; cdr3_nt: TGCGCCAGCAGCCAAGAGCAGCGAGCGGGGGGGGAGCTGTTTTTT; cdr3_aa: CASSQEQRAGGELFF
j_call: TRBJ2-7; v_call: TRBV10-3; d_call: -; clone_size: -; cdr3_nt: TGTGCCATCCGAGGGGAGGTCCACGAGCAGTACTTC; cdr3_aa: CAIRGEVHEQYF
j_call: TRBJ1-6; v_call: TRBV11-2; d_call: -; clone_size: -; cdr3_nt: TGTGCCAGCAGCCCTGAGTGGGGGAGGGGTTCACCCCTCCACTTT; cdr3_aa: CASSPEWGRGSPLHF
j_call: TRBJ2-5; v_call: TRBV10-3; d_call: TRBD1; clone_size: -; cdr3_nt: TGTGCCATCAGTGACGCGGGACAGGGCACAAAGGAGACCCAGTACTTC; cdr3_aa: CAISDAGQGTKETQYF
j_call: TRBJ2-5; v_call: TRBV7-2; d_call: -; clone_size: once; cdr3_nt: TGTGCCAGCAGCTCTGATGGAATTAGAGGGGAGACCCAGTACTTC; cdr3_aa: CASSSDGIRGETQYF
j_call: TRBJ2-7; v_call: TRBV5-1; d_call: TRBD2; clone_size: -; cdr3_nt: TGCGCCAGCAACCCCGCCGGGGGAGCGGGAGGGCCTCTCCACGAGCAGTACTTC; cdr3_aa: CASNPAGGAGGPLHEQYF